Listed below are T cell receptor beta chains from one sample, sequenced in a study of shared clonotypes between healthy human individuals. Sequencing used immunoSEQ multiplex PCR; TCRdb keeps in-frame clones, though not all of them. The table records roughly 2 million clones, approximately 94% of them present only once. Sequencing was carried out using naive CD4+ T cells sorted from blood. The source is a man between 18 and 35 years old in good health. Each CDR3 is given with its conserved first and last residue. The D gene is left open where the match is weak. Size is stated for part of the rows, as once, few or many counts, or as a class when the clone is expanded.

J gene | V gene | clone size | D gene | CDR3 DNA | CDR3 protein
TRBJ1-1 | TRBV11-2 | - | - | TGTGCCAGCAGCTTAGATCCCACCAAAAACAGGCGGGCGAACACTGAAGCTTTCTTT | CASSLDPTKNRRANTEAFF
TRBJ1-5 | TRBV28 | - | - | TGTGCCAGCACCCTGACGAAAGGGTTTTTTAGCAATCAGCCCCAGCATTTT | CASTLTKGFFSNQPQHF
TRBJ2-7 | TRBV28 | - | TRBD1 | TGTGCCAGCGGTAGTGGATGGACAGGGTCCTACGAGCAGTACTTC | CASGSGWTGSYEQYF
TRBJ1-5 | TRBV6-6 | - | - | TGTGCCAGCAGGGACGCTGGGCGGGGGCTTAATCAGCCCCAGCATTTT | CASRDAGRGLNQPQHF
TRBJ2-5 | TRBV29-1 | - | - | TGCAGCGTTTTAACACCTTTGTGGGAGACCCAGTACTTC | CSVLTPLWETQYF
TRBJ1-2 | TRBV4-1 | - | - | TGCGCCAGCAGCTCTGGGACGGCCTATGGCTACACCTTC | CASSSGTAYGYTF
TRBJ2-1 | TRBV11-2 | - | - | TGTGCCAGCAGCCCTACCACAGGGTGGAATGAGCAGTTCTTC | CASSPTTGWNEQFF
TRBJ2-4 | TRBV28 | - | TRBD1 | TGTGCCAGCAGCCAGACAGGGGGCACGGGAAACATTCAGTACTTC | CASSQTGGTGNIQYF
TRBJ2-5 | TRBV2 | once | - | TGTGCCAGCAGCGGGACGGGGACGGAACAAGAGACCCAGTACTTC | CASSGTGTEQETQYF
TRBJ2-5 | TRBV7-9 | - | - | TGTGCCAGCAACACGGACAGAAAAGAGACCCAGTACTTC | CASNTDRKETQYF
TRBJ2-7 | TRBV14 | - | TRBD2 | TGTGCCAGCAGCCAGGGACTAGCGACCTACGAGCAGTACTTC | CASSQGLATYEQYF